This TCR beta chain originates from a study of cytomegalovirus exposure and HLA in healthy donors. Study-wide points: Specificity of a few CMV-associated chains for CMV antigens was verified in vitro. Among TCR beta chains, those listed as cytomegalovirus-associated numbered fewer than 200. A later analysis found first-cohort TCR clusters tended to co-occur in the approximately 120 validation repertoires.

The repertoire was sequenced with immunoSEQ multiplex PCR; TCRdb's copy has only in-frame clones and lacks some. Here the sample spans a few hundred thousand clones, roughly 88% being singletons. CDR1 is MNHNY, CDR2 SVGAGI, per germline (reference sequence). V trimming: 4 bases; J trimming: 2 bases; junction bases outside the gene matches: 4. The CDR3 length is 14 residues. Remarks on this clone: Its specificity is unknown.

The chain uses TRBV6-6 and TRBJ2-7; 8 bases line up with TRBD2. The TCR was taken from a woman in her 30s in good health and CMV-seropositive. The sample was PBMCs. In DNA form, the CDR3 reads TGTGCCAGCAGTTTAGGCGGGAGGCCCTACGAGCAGTACTTC. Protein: CASSLGGRPYEQYF.